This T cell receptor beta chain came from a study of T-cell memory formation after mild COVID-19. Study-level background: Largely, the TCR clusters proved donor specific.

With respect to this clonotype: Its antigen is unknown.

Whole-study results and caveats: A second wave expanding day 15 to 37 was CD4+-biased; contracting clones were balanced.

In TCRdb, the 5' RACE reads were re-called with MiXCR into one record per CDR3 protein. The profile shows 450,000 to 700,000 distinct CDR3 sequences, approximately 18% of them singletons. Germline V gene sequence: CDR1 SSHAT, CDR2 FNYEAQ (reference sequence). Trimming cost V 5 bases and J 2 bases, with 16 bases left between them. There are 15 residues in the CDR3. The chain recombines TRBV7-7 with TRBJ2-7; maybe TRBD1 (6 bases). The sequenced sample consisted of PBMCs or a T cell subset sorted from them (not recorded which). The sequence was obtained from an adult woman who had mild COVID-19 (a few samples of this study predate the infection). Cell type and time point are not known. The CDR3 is CASSQGVGDTYEQYF. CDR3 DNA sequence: TGTGCCAGCAGCCAAGGAGTGGGGGACACCTACGAGCAGTACTTC.